The source of this T cell receptor beta chain is a study of blood T cell repertoires in COVID-19. In the original analysis: Amplification of reference gene primers provided the estimated nucleated cell counts. Libraries were prepared by immunoSEQ multiplex PCR; TCRdb keeps only in-frame clonotypes and omits some of them. That table supplies the V and J calls and clone size; D and trimming were determined from the DNA. The sample holds about 130,000 clones; over 70% are singletons and the top ten take 20% to 25%. Germline CDR1 reads MNHEY; CDR2 reads SVGAGI. There are 13 residues in the CDR3. V was clipped by 0 bases and J by 6 bases, with 9 bases between them.

The genes are TRBV6-5 and TRBJ2-7; TRBD1 is a possible D gene (5 bases). The source of this sequence is a man older than 75 with acute or convalescent COVID-19. Sequenced input: peripheral blood. As DNA, the CDR3 is TGTGCCAGCAGTTACTCGAAAGGGGTCGAGCAGTACTTC. It yields the protein CASSYSKGVEQYF.